The 31 T cell receptor beta chains reported below all come from one sample, sequenced in a study of blood T cells in healthy people across ages. Primed by a sample-barcoded 5' primer and a J-beta primer mix, a second PCR proceeded for 7 to 11 cycles. TCRdb fed the 5' RACE reads into MiXCR, producing one record per CDR3 protein. Among about 1 million distinct CDR3 sequences listed, around 45% were seen once. The sample comprised blood. These receptors were obtained from a woman aged 55-70 years in good health.

The chain couples TRBV20-1 to TRBJ2-5; D may match TRBD1 or TRBD2 (5 bases each). V was cut by 6 bases and J by 0 bases, with 20 bases left in between. Germline assignment: CDR1 DFQATT and CDR2 SNEGSKA (reference sequence). The CDR3 loop spans 16 amino acids. The CDR3 region is CSAQEVPTGNQETQYF. As DNA, the CDR3 is TGCAGTGCACAGGAGGTCCCAACAGGAAACCAAGAGACCCAGTACTTC.

In regard to this clonotype: Sequence at one end of the junction differs from germline and may be a read error. This chain links TRBV7-2 with TRBJ1-3; no firm D call. The V gene's germline CDR1 is SGHTA and CDR2 FQGNSA. This CDR3 has 16 residues. The CDR3 coding sequence is TGTGCCAGCAGCTTAGCTCCAAGCCTATCTGGGAACACCATATATTTT. Translation gives CASSLAPSLSGNTIYF.

The gene calls are TRBV6-1 and TRBJ2-1, with 15 bases that match TRBD2. Germline lookup yields CDR1 MNHNS and CDR2 SASEGT. This CDR3 region has 20 residues. Unmatched junction bases numbered 14, after V lost 6 bases and J lost 2 bases. The CDR3 DNA reads as TGTGCCAGCAGCAAACAGGGGGCTGGACTAGCGGGAGGGACCTACAATGAGCAGTTCTTC. This encodes CASSKQGAGLAGGTYNEQFF.

The chain joins TRBV9 to TRBJ2-2; 8 bases match TRBD1. V trimming: 4 bases; J trimming: 0 bases; junction bases outside the gene matches: 2. Germline V gene lookup returns CDR1 SGDLS and CDR2 YYNGEE. This CDR3 region has 15 residues. CDR3 nucleotides: TGTGCCAGCAGCAAACAGGGGGCGAACACCGGGGAGCTGTTTTTT. Amino acids: CASSKQGANTGELFF. Using reference TRBV9 and TRBJ2-2 for the parts outside the CDR3, the full variable domain is DSGVTQTPKHLITATGQRVTLRCSPRSGDLSVYWYQQSLDQGLQFLIQYYNGEERAKGNILERFSAQQFPDLHSELNLSSLELGDSALYFCASSKQGANTGELFFGEGSRLTVL.

This rearrangement joins TRBV15 to TRBJ2-7, with D unclear. V shed 2 bases and J shed 7 bases, with 12 bases lying between them. This CDR3 is built from 13 residues. Germline V gene sequence: CDR1 LNHNV, CDR2 YYDKDF (reference sequence). The chain's CDR3 is CATSRPINNEQYF. The CDR3 region has the DNA TGTGCCACCAGCAGACCCATAAACAATGAGCAGTACTTC.

This sequence joins TRBV30 and TRBJ2-1; D is uncertain. This CDR3 spans 14 amino acids. V shed 4 bases and J shed 0 bases, with 10 bases lying between them. Germline V gene data show CDR1 as GTSNPN and CDR2 as SVGIG (reference sequence). The CDR3 coding sequence is TGTGCCTGGACAGCGCTTAGCTCCTACAATGAGCAGTTCTTC. This translates into CAWTALSSYNEQFF.

The rearrangement uses TRBV3-1 and TRBJ1-6; the D gene is possibly TRBD1 (6 bases). The germline V gene has CDR1 LGHDT and CDR2 YNNKEL (reference sequence). With 4 bases removed from V and 0 bases from J, the gap between germline ends came to 13 bases. The CDR3 sequence is 17 residues long. The CDR3 loop is CASSRGQRNSYNSPLHF. The CDR3 coding sequence is TGTGCCAGCAGCCGAGGACAGCGGAACTCCTATAATTCACCCCTCCACTTT.

This chain joins TRBV7-9 and TRBJ2-5; possibly TRBD1 for D (5 bases). This CDR3 has 16 amino acids. The V end lost 5 bases, the J end lost 2 bases, and 18 bases lay between the germline ends. Germline V gene lookup returns CDR1 SEHNR and CDR2 FQNEAQ (reference sequence). The CDR3 region is CASSPSWGGRQETQYF. The CDR3 region has the DNA TGTGCCAGCAGCCCCAGCTGGGGCGGCAGGCAAGAGACCCAGTACTTC.

The chain couples TRBV10-3 to TRBJ2-1; 11 bases line up with TRBD1. This CDR3 is 16 amino acids long. Germline CDR1 and CDR2: ENHRY and SYGVKD. The V and J ends lost 0 bases and 4 bases, in that order; junction bases with no gene match: 2. The CDR3 sequence is CAISESGQGVYNEQFF. CDR3 nucleotide sequence: TGTGCCATCAGTGAGTCGGGACAGGGGGTATACAATGAGCAGTTCTTC.

This clonotype was detected a few times. The V and J genes are TRBV20-1 and TRBJ2-7; D possibly corresponds to TRBD2 (6 bases). The J call may not be correct, given that the DNA end is closer to TRBJ2-4. There are 12 residues in the CDR3. The germline V gene has CDR1 DFQATT and CDR2 SNEGSKA (reference sequence). CDR3 in DNA: TGCAGTGCCCTGGGCCCGGGAGACATTCAGTACTTC. Translating gives CSALGPGDIQYF.

This chain connects TRBV7-9 to TRBJ2-5; possibly TRBD2 for D (6 bases). Germline V lookup: CDR1 SEHNR, CDR2 FQNEAQ (reference sequence). The CDR3 extends over 14 amino acids. V lost 5 bases and J lost 7, with 17 bases in between. CDR3 bases: TGTGCCAGCAGCCCCGCGGGACCGTCGTGGACCCAGTACTTC. This encodes CASSPAGPSWTQYF.

This clonotype was counted many times. This chain joins TRBV29-1 and TRBJ2-7; 8 nucleotides agree with TRBD2. Looked up from germline, CDR1 is SQVTM and CDR2 is ANQGSEA. J gave up 7 bases and V 2 bases, and 7 bases lay outside the gene matches. The CDR3 sequence is 13 residues long. The CDR3: CSVERIAGIEQYF. CDR3 coding DNA: TGCAGCGTTGAAAGAATAGCGGGGATTGAGCAGTACTTC.

The chain is built from TRBV11-2 and TRBJ1-2; D is unclear. This CDR3 region has 15 residues. Per germline, CDR1 SGHAT and CDR2 FQNNGV. V was cut by 4 bases and J by 2 bases, with 14 bases left in between. The CDR3 sequence is CASSYEVDTNYGYTF. The CDR3 DNA follows: TGTGCCAGCAGCTATGAGGTGGATACGAACTATGGCTACACCTTC.

The rearrangement joins TRBV20-1 to TRBJ2-1; the D is unclear. This CDR3 contains 15 residues. Trimming cost V 3 bases and J 5 bases, with 17 bases left between them. Germline-derived CDR1 and CDR2 are DFQATT and SNEGSKA (reference sequence). CDR3 DNA sequence: TGCAGTGCTAGGCCGGGCTTTTCCCAGGACAATGAGCAGTTCTTC. Amino acids: CSARPGFSQDNEQFF.

The chain employs TRBV18 and TRBJ1-1, with D possibly TRBD1 on 5 matching bases. The CDR3 has 15 amino acids. V dropped 6 bases and J dropped 0 bases, with 14 bases sitting between them. CDR1 is KGHSH and CDR2 is LQKENI in the germline V gene. CDR3 in amino acids: CASSPIEGLNTEAFF. CDR3 bases: TGTGCCAGCTCCCCCATCGAGGGACTGAACACTGAAGCTTTCTTT.

The V gene is TRBV20-1, the J gene TRBJ2-7; 7 bases map to TRBD1. From germline, CDR1 is DFQATT and CDR2 SNEGSKA (reference sequence). The V segment lost 3 bases and the J segment 3 bases; nucleotides outside the gene matches: 8. This CDR3 region has 14 residues. CDR3 nucleotide sequence: TGCAGTGCTAGGCGAGAGGGGGCCCGCTACGAGCAGTACTTC. It encodes CSARREGARYEQYF.

This clonotype was picked up a small number of times. The DNA of the CDR3 is TGTGCCACCAGTGACCGGACTGAAACAAATGAGCAGTTCTTC. It translates to CATSDRTETNEQFF. The chain joins TRBV24-1 to TRBJ2-1; weak D call: TRBD2 (5 bases). Germline assignment: CDR1 KGHDR and CDR2 SFDVKD. V lost 4 bases and J lost 7, with 13 bases in between. This CDR3 is 14 amino acids long.

This clonotype was detected only a few times. The rearrangement links TRBV12-3 or TRBV12-4 to TRBJ2-5, with D possibly being TRBD1 (5 bases). Trimming shortened V by 3 bases and J by 5 bases, and 10 bases separated the two germline ends. This CDR3 is built from 13 residues. The DNA of the CDR3 is TGTGCCAGCAGTTTGGACATTATGGAGACCCAGTACTTC. Protein product: CASSLDIMETQYF.

In DNA, the CDR3 is TGTGCCAGCAGTTACGCTCCGGGGGGGACCTATGGCTACACCTTC. Protein sequence: CASSYAPGGTYGYTF. The V call is TRBV6-6, the J call TRBJ1-2; a weak D match, TRBD1 (5 bases). The CDR3 length is 15 residues. From germline, CDR1 is MNHNY and CDR2 SVGAGI (reference sequence). V lost 2 bases, J lost 4 bases, and 14 bases lay in between.

This clonotype was seen more than once but under ten times. The genes are TRBV20-1 and TRBJ2-1; TRBD2 is a possible D gene (5 bases). The CDR3 consists of 13 residues. Germline loops: CDR1 DFQATT, CDR2 SNEGSKA (reference sequence). The V end lost 1 base, the J end lost 5 bases, and 9 bases lay between the germline ends. The CDR3 spells CSARVAGHNEQFF. The CDR3 region has the DNA TGCAGTGCTAGAGTCGCGGGTCACAATGAGCAGTTCTTC.

Concerning this clonotype: This may arise from a read error, as a much more abundant clone is one base away. V gene TRBV9 combines with J gene TRBJ2-7; TRBD1 aligns across 8 bases. V trimming: 2 bases; J trimming: 2 bases; junction bases outside the gene matches: 3. CDR1 is SGDLS, CDR2 YYNGEE, per germline. This CDR3 has 14 amino acids. The CDR3 loop reads CASSVTGVTYEQYF. The CDR3 DNA sequence: TGTGCCAGCAGCGTGACAGGGGTTACCTACGAGCAGTACTTC.

V and J are TRBV6-6 and TRBJ1-4, with D possibly being TRBD1 (5 bases). Germline V CDR1 and CDR2: MNHNY, SVGAGI (reference sequence). The CDR3 extends over 12 amino acids. The ends were cut back, 5 bases at V and 8 bases at J, with 9 bases in the middle. CDR3 bases: TGTGCCAGCAGTGGGGCTGGGGAAAAACTGTTTTTT. Its protein is CASSGAGEKLFF.

This clonotype was counted a few times. The rearrangement links TRBV29-1 to TRBJ1-1; the match to TRBD1 covers 7 bases. In germline, CDR1 is SQVTM, CDR2 ANQGSEA. This CDR3 has 11 amino acids. The ends lost 5 bases at V and 8 bases at J; junction bases unmatched: 5. The CDR3 nucleotides read TGCAGCGTTCCAGGGGGTGGAGAAGCTTTCTTT. It is translated as CSVPGGGEAFF.

The chain is built from TRBV28 and TRBJ2-3; 11 bases map to TRBD2. This CDR3 is built from 18 residues. The junction had 11 bases not matched to a gene; V was cut back by 6 bases and J by 0 bases. Germline values: CDR1 MDHEN, CDR2 SYDVKM. Here the CDR3 reads CASRPHGLAGGSTDTQYF. The CDR3 region has the DNA TGTGCCAGCAGGCCACACGGTCTAGCGGGAGGTAGCACAGATACGCAGTATTTT.

The V gene is TRBV5-1, the J gene TRBJ2-3; 7 positions match TRBD2. CDR1 and CDR2 (germline): SGHRS, YFSETQ. V gave up 7 bases and J gave up 1 base; unmatched junction bases: 9. The CDR3 is 15 amino acids. The CDR3: CASDRGEARTDTQYF. CDR3 in DNA: TGCGCCAGCGACCGGGGGGAGGCCCGCACAGATACGCAGTATTTT.

The chain employs TRBV6-6 and TRBJ2-1; D remains unclear. Between the trimmed V and J ends, which lost 3 bases and 8 bases, there was a span of 5 bases. Germline-derived CDR1 and CDR2 are MNHNY and SVGAGI (reference sequence). The CDR3 totals 11 residues. CDR3 in DNA: TGTGCCAGCAGTTATCTCTATGAGCAGTTCTTC. It specifies CASSYLYEQFF.

This clonotype was detected only a few times. This chain joins TRBV6-6 and TRBJ2-3; possibly TRBD2 for D (6 bases). V dropped 1 base and J dropped 0 bases, with 11 bases sitting between them. CDR3 length equals 16 residues. Germline lookup yields CDR1 MNHNY and CDR2 SVGAGI (reference sequence). This chain's CDR3 is CASSYYLATSTDTQYF. The CDR3 DNA follows: TGTGCCAGCAGTTACTATCTAGCGACGAGCACAGATACGCAGTATTTT.

The V gene is TRBV10-1, the J gene TRBJ2-1; TRBD2 agrees at 12 bases. The germline CDR1 and CDR2 sequences are WNHNN and SYGVQD (reference sequence). This CDR3 has 16 residues. J lost 5 bases, V lost 4 bases, and 6 bases had no gene match. CDR3 residues: CASSAGLAGPDNEQFF. The DNA of the CDR3 is TGCGCCAGCAGTGCCGGACTAGCGGGACCGGACAATGAGCAGTTCTTC.

A few counts support this clonotype. The chain recombines TRBV4-1 with TRBJ2-5, with 8 positions matching TRBD1. There are 16 residues in the CDR3. Trimming cost V 2 bases and J 2 bases; bases outside gene matches: 7. Germline CDR1 and CDR2: MGHRA and YSYEKL. CDR3 coding DNA: TGCGCCAGCAGCCAAAATACGGGACAGGCTCAAGAGACCCAGTACTTC. This sequence encodes CASSQNTGQAQETQYF.

The chain uses TRBV2 and TRBJ1-1; D not resolved. CDR1 and CDR2 from the germline V gene are SNHLY and FYNNEI. Deletions cut 2 bases from V and 6 bases from J, with 13 bases between. This CDR3 spans 14 amino acids. CDR3 bases: TGTGCCAGCAGTGAAAGTGGAAAGTTTTCTGAAGCTTTCTTT. Translation gives CASSESGKFSEAFF.

This clonotype showed up just a few times. V gene TRBV5-1 combines with J gene TRBJ1-6; a weak D match, TRBD1 (5 bases). With 4 bases removed from V and 4 bases from J, the gap between germline ends came to 9 bases. Germline assignment: CDR1 SGHRS and CDR2 YFSETQ. CDR3 size: 14 residues. The CDR3 DNA follows: TGCGCCAGCAGCAGGGCAGGGTATAATTCACCCCTCCACTTT. This codes for CASSRAGYNSPLHF.